Below, 24 T cell receptor beta chains from the same sample are listed, as sequenced in a study of blood T cells in healthy people across ages. Then a second PCR, running about 7 to 11 cycles, was carried out with a sample-barcoded 5' primer and a J-beta primer mix. TCRdb re-analysed the 5' RACE reads in MiXCR, keeping a single row per CDR3 protein. The sample includes around 780,000 distinct CDR3 sequences, roughly three fifths of them seen just once. The sample comprised blood. The receptors shown here come from a man in his forties or fifties in good health.

For this clonotype: A read error may produce the germline difference seen at one junction end. The chain couples TRBV27 to TRBJ2-5; no clear D gene. Looked up from germline, CDR1 is MNHEY and CDR2 is SMNVEV (reference sequence). This CDR3 is built from 12 residues. In DNA, the CDR3 is TGTGCCAGCAGTTTACCTCAAGGGACCCAGTACTTC. Amino acids: CASSLPQGTQYF.

This clonotype was picked up one time. The V gene is TRBV4-2, the J gene TRBJ2-1; a possible D gene is TRBD1 (6 bases). Germline V CDR1 and CDR2: LGHNA, YNFKEQ. CDR3 length: 16 residues. Trimming left V 2 bases short and J 4 bases short, with 15 bases between. The CDR3 DNA sequence: TGTGCCAGCAGCCAAATCGGACAGTCCTCTTACAATGAGCAGTTCTTC. Residues: CASSQIGQSSYNEQFF.

The rearrangement joins TRBV3-1 to TRBJ1-1; D call uncertain. The CDR3 covers 15 residues. Germline V gene data show CDR1 as LGHDT and CDR2 as YNNKEL (reference sequence). The V end lost 1 base, the J end lost 2 bases, and 11 bases lay between the germline ends. In DNA, the CDR3 is TGTGCCAGCAGCCAAGCTCTTGGGTCAAACACTGAAGCTTTCTTT. Protein: CASSQALGSNTEAFF.

This clonotype was seen only once. The chain is built from TRBV20-1 and TRBJ2-5; no definite D call. The end of the DNA aligns better with TRBJ2-7, so the J call may be wrong. The CDR3 contains 11 residues. The germline CDR1 and CDR2 sequences are DFQATT and SNEGSKA (reference sequence). The CDR3 nucleotides are TGCAGTGCATTGACCACATACGAGCAGTACTTC. This sequence encodes CSALTTYEQYF.

The chain employs TRBV6-6 and TRBJ2-1, with no clear D. Trimming pared 11 bases from V and 4 bases from J, leaving 15 bases between. In germline, CDR1 is MNHNY, CDR2 SVGAGI (reference sequence). The CDR3 sequence is 13 residues long. In nucleotides, the CDR3 is TGTGCCGTTGCCCTGACTGCTTACAATGAGCAGTTCTTC. Its translation is CAVALTAYNEQFF.

The rearrangement links TRBV28 to TRBJ2-4; D is ambiguous. CDR1 and CDR2 (germline): MDHEN, SYDVKM. V dropped 5 bases and J dropped 0 bases, with 11 bases sitting between them. The CDR3 loop spans 15 amino acids. The CDR3: CASSPTRPAKNIQYF. In nucleotides, the CDR3 is TGTGCCAGCAGTCCGACACGCCCAGCCAAAAACATTCAGTACTTC.

This clonotype was observed once. The gene calls are TRBV7-3 and TRBJ2-5, with 8 nucleotides matching TRBD2. This CDR3 is built from 15 residues. Per the germline V gene, CDR1 is SGHTA and CDR2 is FQGTGA. V trimming: 4 bases; J trimming: 1 base; junction bases outside the gene matches: 5. CDR3 in DNA: TGTGCCAGCAGCTCCCGGGGGGGGGCCCAAGAGACCCAGTACTTC. Translation gives CASSSRGGAQETQYF.

This clonotype appeared a few times. This sequence joins TRBV28 and TRBJ2-1; D possibly matches TRBD1 or TRBD2 (5 bases each). There are 11 residues in the CDR3. Per germline, CDR1 MDHEN and CDR2 SYDVKM. Trimming left V 6 bases short and J 14 bases short, with 14 bases between. The CDR3 loop reads CASSIQEVEFF. As DNA, the CDR3 is TGTGCCAGCAGCATACAGGAGGTCGAGTTCTTC.

The chain employs TRBV25-1 and TRBJ2-3; no firm D call. In germline, CDR1 is MGHDK, CDR2 SYGVNS. The CDR3 has 13 amino acids. The ends were cut back, 2 bases at V and 6 bases at J, with 9 bases in the middle. The CDR3 reads CASSETLGDTQYF. The DNA for the CDR3 is TGTGCCAGCAGTGAAACCCTGGGGGATACGCAGTATTTT.

This chain connects TRBV6-1 to TRBJ2-7; D call uncertain. The J call may be mistaken, given a closer DNA end match to TRBJ2-5. The CDR3 has 16 amino acids. CDR1 is MNHNS, CDR2 SASEGT, per germline. The CDR3 region has the DNA TGTGCCAGCAGTGAAGTATTAAGCTCTCGTCAAGAGACCCAGTACTTC. Protein sequence: CASSEVLSSRQETQYF.

Only a few counts were recorded for this clonotype. This chain joins TRBV5-5 and TRBJ2-6; possible D gene TRBD1, 5 bases. V was pared by 0 bases and J by 2 bases, with 9 bases between. CDR1 and CDR2 from the germline V gene are SGHKS and YYEKEE (reference sequence). CDR3 length: 16 residues. CDR3 coding DNA: TGTGCCAGCAGCTTGGTGGGCAGGGCTGGGGCCAACGTCCTGACTTTC. Translating gives CASSLVGRAGANVLTF.

This clonotype was detected a few times. The J gene is TRBJ2-3, the V gene TRBV4-1; no clear D gene. The CDR3 extends over 14 amino acids. CDR1 is MGHRA, CDR2 YSYEKL, per germline. V lost 0 bases and J lost 3, with 7 bases in between. Written as DNA, the CDR3 is TGCGCCAGCAGCCAAGAGGCTCGAACAGATACGCAGTATTTT. As protein: CASSQEARTDTQYF.

This clonotype came up a few times. This chain joins TRBV29-1 and TRBJ1-2; D is undetermined. The CDR3 extends over 9 amino acids. The germline V gene has CDR1 SQVTM and CDR2 ANQGSEA. The V gene lost 6 bases and the J gene lost 8 bases, with 7 bases spanning the gap. CDR3 sequence (DNA): TGCAGCGTCGATCAAGGCTACACCTTC. Encoded protein: CSVDQGYTF.

The V call is TRBV28, the J call TRBJ2-1, with TRBD1 identical over 7 bases. The CDR3 sequence is 15 residues long. J gave up 10 bases and V 5 bases, and 14 bases lay outside the gene matches. Germline assignment: CDR1 MDHEN and CDR2 SYDVKM. The CDR3 region is CASSEDRFQILEQFF. Written as DNA, the CDR3 is TGTGCCAGCAGTGAGGACAGGTTCCAAATTTTGGAGCAGTTCTTC.

V is TRBV10-3 and J is TRBJ1-4, with a tentative D call TRBD1 (5 bases). Germline V lookup: CDR1 ENHRY, CDR2 SYGVKD. Between the trimmed V and J ends, which lost 4 bases and 8 bases, there was a span of 11 bases. CDR3 length: 13 amino acids. The CDR3 nucleotides read TGTGCCATCAGTGGGCAGGGAGAGGAAAAACTGTTTTTT. Protein: CAISGQGEEKLFF.

This chain uses TRBV28 with TRBJ2-1, with D uncertain. This CDR3 has 14 amino acids. V was pared by 5 bases and J by 4 bases, with 12 bases between. CDR1 is MDHEN and CDR2 is SYDVKM in the germline V gene. In DNA, the CDR3 is TGTGCCAGCAGTCTCCCAGAGTCTTACAATGAGCAGTTCTTC. Its translation is CASSLPESYNEQFF.

This chain uses TRBV29-1 with TRBJ2-7; TRBD1 is a possible D gene (5 bases). The CDR3 has 12 residues. V gave up 2 bases and J gave up 6 bases, with 11 bases separating them. The germline V gene encodes CDR1 SQVTM and CDR2 ANQGSEA. The CDR3 DNA sequence: TGCAGCGTTGAACAGGGAAGGCGCGAGCAGTACTTC. It translates to CSVEQGRREQYF.

The rearrangement joins TRBV28 to TRBJ1-5, with D maybe TRBD1 (5 bases). The germline gives CDR1 MDHEN, CDR2 SYDVKM. The CDR3 loop spans 15 amino acids. The germline V and J ends were trimmed by 6 bases and 4 bases, with 16 bases remaining between them. CDR3 nucleotides: TGTGCCAGCAGCCCCAGTAGGGGCAGGAATCAGCCCCAGCATTTT. It is translated as CASSPSRGRNQPQHF.

The chain combines TRBV27 with TRBJ2-3; D may match TRBD1 or TRBD2 (5 bases each). V was shortened by 8 bases and J by 7 bases, with 22 bases between the two germline ends. The CDR3 loop spans 15 amino acids. The V gene's germline CDR1 is MNHEY and CDR2 SMNVEV (reference sequence). The CDR3 loop is CASCSRMGPTHTQYF. The DNA for the CDR3 is TGTGCCAGCTGTAGTCGTATGGGACCCACGCATACGCAGTATTTT.

The gene calls are TRBV20-1 and TRBJ1-5, with TRBD1 matching over 9 bases. Germline CDR1 is DFQATT and CDR2 is SNEGSKA (reference sequence). This CDR3 is built from 14 residues. V lost 5 bases to trimming and J lost 7 bases; unmatched junction nucleotides: 9. CDR3 loop: CSALTGTGRQPQHF. DNA for the CDR3: TGCAGTGCTTTAACCGGGACAGGGCGCCAGCCCCAGCATTTT.

In its sample, this clonotype was seen a few times. The chain links TRBV2 to TRBJ2-5; 7 bases match TRBD1. The germline V gene has CDR1 SNHLY and CDR2 FYNNEI. This CDR3 is built from 14 residues. V lost 7 bases, J lost 2 bases, and 7 bases stayed unmatched. In DNA, the CDR3 is TGTGCCAGCAAGGTCGGGACAGCTCAAGAGACCCAGTACTTC. It is translated as CASKVGTAQETQYF.

This clonotype was seen only a few times. The chain uses TRBV29-1 and TRBJ2-5; D possibly matches TRBD1 or TRBD2 (5 bases each). The V gene lost 4 bases and the J gene lost 11 bases, with 17 bases spanning the gap. Germline loops: CDR1 SQVTM, CDR2 ANQGSEA. The CDR3 spans 12 residues. The CDR3 loop is CSVVWDPNEQYF. CDR3 DNA: TGCAGCGTTGTTTGGGACCCTAATGAGCAGTACTTC.

This chain joins TRBV20-1 and TRBJ2-1, with 7 nucleotides matching TRBD2. The J call may be in error: the DNA end matches TRBJ2-7 better. Per germline, CDR1 DFQATT and CDR2 SNEGSKA (reference sequence). This CDR3 spans 12 amino acids. Written as DNA, the CDR3 is TGCAGTGCTGGGGACTACAACAATGAGCAGTACTTC. This translates into CSAGDYNNEQYF.

This clonotype was detected a few times. This rearrangement joins TRBV4-1 to TRBJ2-1; 9 nucleotides agree with TRBD2. The J segment lost 6 bases and the V segment lost 4 bases, leaving 10 bases of the junction unmatched. The CDR3 extends over 16 amino acids. Germline loops: CDR1 MGHRA, CDR2 YSYEKL. The CDR3 loop is CASSPRDSGRPNEQFF. For the CDR3, the DNA is TGCGCCAGCAGCCCTCGGGATAGCGGGAGACCCAATGAGCAGTTCTTC.